Sequencing of this TCR beta chain was carried out in a study of T cell repertoires in cytomegalovirus infection. Study-level background: Recently identified HLA-C-restricted and well-studied HLA-B-restricted CMV epitopes were used. Indications came from public TCR beta signatures; they pointed to CMV infection and to a matching HLA type. General study points: CMV-specific HLA-C-restricted TCR beta clonotypes dominated the ex vivo response.

The CDR3 loop spans 13 amino acids. From germline, CDR1 is MNHNS and CDR2 SASEGT. V gave up 2 bases and J gave up 9 bases, with 12 bases separating them. A single record per CDR3 protein comes from TCRdb applying MiXCR to the reads. The sample lists 570,000 or so distinct CDR3 sequences; around 40% were seen once. This clonotype was counted only a few times. Antigen unknown. The sequence derives from a human donor in good health (CMV status not recorded). Some clones in this sample may be carry-over from other donors' samples. The chain links TRBV6-1 to TRBJ2-3; D tentatively reads TRBD1 or TRBD2 (5 bases each). The sequences come from cultured PBMCs, collected from culture after CMV antigen stimulation. CDR3 loop: CASSEFPRDTQYF. Here the CDR3 DNA reads TGTGCCAGCAGTGAATTCCCTCGGGACACGCAGTATTTT.